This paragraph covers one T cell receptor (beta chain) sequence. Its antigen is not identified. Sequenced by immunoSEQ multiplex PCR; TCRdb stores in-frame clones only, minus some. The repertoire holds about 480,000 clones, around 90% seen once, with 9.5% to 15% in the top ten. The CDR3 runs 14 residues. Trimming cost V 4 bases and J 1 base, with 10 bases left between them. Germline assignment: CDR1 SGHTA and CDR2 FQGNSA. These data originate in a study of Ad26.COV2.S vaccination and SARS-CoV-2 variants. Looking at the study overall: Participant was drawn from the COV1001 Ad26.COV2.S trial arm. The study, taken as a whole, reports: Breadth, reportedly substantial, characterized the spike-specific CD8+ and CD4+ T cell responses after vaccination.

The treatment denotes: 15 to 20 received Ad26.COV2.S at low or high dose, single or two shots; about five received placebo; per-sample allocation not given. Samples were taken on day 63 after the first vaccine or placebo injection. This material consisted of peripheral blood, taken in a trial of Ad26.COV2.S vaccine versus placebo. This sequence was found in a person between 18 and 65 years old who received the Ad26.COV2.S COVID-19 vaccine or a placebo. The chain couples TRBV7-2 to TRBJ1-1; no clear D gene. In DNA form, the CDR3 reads TGTGCCAGCAGCTCCGGTAGAGCGAACACTGAAGCTTTCTTT. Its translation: CASSSGRANTEAFF. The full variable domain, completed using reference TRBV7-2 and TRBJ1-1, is GAGVSQSPSNKVTEKGKDVELRCDPISGHTALYWYRQSLGQGLEFLIYFQGNSAPDKSGLPSDRFSAERTGGSVSTLTIQRTQQEDSAVYLCASSSGRANTEAFFGQGTRLTVV.